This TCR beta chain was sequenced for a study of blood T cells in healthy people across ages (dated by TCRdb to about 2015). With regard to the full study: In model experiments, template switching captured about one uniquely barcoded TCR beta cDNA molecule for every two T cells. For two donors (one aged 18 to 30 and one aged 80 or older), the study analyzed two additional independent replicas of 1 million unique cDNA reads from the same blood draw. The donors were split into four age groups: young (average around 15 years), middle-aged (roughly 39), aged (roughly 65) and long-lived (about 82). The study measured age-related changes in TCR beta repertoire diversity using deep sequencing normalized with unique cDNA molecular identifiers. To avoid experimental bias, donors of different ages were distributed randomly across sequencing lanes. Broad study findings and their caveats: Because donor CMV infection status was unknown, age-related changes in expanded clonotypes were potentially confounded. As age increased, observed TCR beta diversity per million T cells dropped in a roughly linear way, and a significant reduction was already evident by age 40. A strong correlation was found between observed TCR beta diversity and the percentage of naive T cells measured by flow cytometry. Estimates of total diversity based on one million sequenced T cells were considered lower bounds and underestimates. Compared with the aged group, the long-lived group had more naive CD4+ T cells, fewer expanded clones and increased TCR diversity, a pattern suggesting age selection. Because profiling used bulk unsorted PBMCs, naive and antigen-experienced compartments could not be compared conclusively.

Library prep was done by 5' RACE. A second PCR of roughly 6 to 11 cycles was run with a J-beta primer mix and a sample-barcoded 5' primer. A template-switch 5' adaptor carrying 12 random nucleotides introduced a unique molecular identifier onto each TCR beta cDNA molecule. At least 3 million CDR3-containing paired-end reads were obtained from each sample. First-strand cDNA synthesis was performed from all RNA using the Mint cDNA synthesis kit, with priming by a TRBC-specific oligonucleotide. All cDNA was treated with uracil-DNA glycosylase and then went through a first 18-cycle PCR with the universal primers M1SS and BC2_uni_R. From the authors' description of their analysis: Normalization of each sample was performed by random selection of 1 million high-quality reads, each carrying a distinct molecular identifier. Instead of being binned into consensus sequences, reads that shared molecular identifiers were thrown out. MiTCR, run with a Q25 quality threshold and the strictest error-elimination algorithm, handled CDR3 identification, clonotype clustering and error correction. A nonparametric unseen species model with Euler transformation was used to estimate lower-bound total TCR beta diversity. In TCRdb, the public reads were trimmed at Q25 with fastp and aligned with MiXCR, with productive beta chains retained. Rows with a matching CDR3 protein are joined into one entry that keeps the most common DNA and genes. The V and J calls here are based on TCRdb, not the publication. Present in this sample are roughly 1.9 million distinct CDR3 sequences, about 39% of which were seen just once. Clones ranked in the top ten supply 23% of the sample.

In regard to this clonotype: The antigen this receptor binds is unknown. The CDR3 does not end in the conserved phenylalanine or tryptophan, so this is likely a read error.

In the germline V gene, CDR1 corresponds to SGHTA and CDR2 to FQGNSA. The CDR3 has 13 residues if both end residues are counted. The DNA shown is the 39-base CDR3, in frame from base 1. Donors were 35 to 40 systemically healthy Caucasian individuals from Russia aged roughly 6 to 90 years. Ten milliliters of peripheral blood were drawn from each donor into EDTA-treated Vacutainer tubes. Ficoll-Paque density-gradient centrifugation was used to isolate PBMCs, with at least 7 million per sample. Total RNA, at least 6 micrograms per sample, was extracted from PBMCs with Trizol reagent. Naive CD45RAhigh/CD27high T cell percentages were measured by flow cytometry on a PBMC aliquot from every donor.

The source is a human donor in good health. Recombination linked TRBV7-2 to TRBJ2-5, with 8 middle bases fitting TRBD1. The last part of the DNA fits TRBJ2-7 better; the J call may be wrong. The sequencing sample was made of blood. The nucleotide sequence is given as TGTGCCAGCAGCTTCCAGGGGGCTGACGAGCAGTACTGC. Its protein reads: CASSFQGADEQYC.